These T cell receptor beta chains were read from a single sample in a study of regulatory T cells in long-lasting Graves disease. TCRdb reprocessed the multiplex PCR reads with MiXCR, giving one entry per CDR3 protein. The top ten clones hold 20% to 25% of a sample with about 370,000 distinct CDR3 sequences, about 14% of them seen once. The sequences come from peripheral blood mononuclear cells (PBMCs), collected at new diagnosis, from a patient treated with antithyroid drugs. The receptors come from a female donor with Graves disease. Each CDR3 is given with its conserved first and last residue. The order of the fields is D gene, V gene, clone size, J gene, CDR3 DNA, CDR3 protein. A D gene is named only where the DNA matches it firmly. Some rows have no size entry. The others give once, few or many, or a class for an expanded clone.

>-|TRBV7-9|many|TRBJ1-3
TGTGCCAGCAGCCTAGGACAGTGGGGGAACTCTGGAAACACCATATATTTT
CASSLGQWGNSGNTIYF
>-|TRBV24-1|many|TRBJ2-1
TGTGCCACCAGTGATTCCCTGAGGCCCGACAACAATGAGCAGTTCTTC
CATSDSLRPDNNEQFF
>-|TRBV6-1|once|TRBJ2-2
TGTGCCAGCAGTGAAATCGGCAGAAACACCGGGGAGCTGTTTTTT
CASSEIGRNTGELFF
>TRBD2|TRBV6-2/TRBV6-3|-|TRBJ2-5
TGTGCCAGCAGCGTAGCGCCGGGAGGTGGGGAGACCCAGTACTTC
CASSVAPGGGETQYF
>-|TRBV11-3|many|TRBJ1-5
TGTGCCAGCAGCTTAAAGGCTAGCAATCAGCCCCAGCATTTT
CASSLKASNQPQHF
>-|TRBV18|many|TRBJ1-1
TGTGCCAGCTCACCACCACAGAGGGGCACTGAAGCTTTCTTT
CASSPPQRGTEAFF
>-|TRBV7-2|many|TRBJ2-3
TGTGCCAGCAGCGCCACCCTAGGGGATACGCAGTATTTT
CASSATLGDTQYF
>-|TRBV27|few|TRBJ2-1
TGTGCCAGCAGTTTTTGGATAGGCTACAATGAGCAGTTCTTC
CASSFWIGYNEQFF
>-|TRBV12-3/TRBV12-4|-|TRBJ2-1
TGTGCCAGCAGTGGACAGCCAGGGTCCTACAATGAGCAGTTCTTC
CASSGQPGSYNEQFF
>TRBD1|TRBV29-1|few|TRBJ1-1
TGCAGCGTTGGCCTCGGAGGAGGGGGCTCTGAAGCTTTCTTT
CSVGLGGGGSEAFF
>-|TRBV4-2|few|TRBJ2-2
TGTGCCAGCAGCCAATCAACCGGGACCGGGGAGCTGTTTTTT
CASSQSTGTGELFF
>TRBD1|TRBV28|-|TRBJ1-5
TGTGCCAGCAGTTACCCGAGGACAGGGGGTCAGCCCCAGCATTTT
CASSYPRTGGQPQHF
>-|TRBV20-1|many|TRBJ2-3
TGCAGTGCTAGAGTAGGCGTGAATACGCAGTATTTT
CSARVGVNTQYF
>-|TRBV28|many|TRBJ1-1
TGTGCCAGCACTGATCCACTGCTTATGAACACTGAAGCTTTCTTT
CASTDPLLMNTEAFF
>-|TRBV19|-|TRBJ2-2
TGTGCCAGTAGTCCGGTGACAGCCACCGGGGAGCTGTTTTTT
CASSPVTATGELFF
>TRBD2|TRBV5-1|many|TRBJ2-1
TGCGCCAGCAGCTTGGGGGCAAGTAGCGGGAGGAGCAATGAGCAGTTCTTC
CASSLGASSGRSNEQFF
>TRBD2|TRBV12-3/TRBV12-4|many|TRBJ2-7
TGTGCCAGCAGTTTAAGGGCTAGCGGGTGGCAGGCCTACGAGCAGTACTTC
CASSLRASGWQAYEQYF
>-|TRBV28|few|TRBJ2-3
TGTGCCAGCAGTATCCCCAGGGGCACAGATACGCAGTATTTT
CASSIPRGTDTQYF
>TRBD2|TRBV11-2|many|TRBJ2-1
TGTGCCAGCAGCTTGACTAGCGGGGGGGCGTCCTACAATGAGCAGTTCTTC
CASSLTSGGASYNEQFF
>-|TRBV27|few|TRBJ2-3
TGTGCCAGTCGGTCGATGCCAGCGCAAGATACGCAGTATTTT
CASRSMPAQDTQYF
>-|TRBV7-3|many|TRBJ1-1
TGTGCCAGCAGCTTAACCTCCACAGCGAACACTGAAGCTTTCTTT
CASSLTSTANTEAFF
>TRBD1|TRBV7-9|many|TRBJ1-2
TGTGCCAGCAGCGGACAGGAGAACTATGGCTACACCTTC
CASSGQENYGYTF
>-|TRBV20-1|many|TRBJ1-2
TGCAGTGCTAAGCAAGCGGCCAACTTCTATGGCTACACCTTC
CSAKQAANFYGYTF
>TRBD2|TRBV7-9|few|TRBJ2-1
TGTGCCAGCAGCTGGGGGACTAGCGGGGGCGTTAGCTCCTACAATGAGCAGTTCTTC
CASSWGTSGGVSSYNEQFF
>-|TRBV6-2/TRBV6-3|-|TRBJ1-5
TGTGCCAGCAGTACCTTTGGCAATCAGCCCCAGCATTTT
CASSTFGNQPQHF
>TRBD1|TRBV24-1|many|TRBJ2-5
TGTGCCACCAGTGGAGGGGGCGCCGAGACCCAGTACTTC
CATSGGGAETQYF
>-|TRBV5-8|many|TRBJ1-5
TGTGCCAGCAGCTTTGTTTTCGGGGGGAATCAGCCCCAGCATTTT
CASSFVFGGNQPQHF
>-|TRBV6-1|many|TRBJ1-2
TGTGCCAGCAGTGACGCTTTAAGACAGACGAACTATGGCTACACCTTC
CASSDALRQTNYGYTF
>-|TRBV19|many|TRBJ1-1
TGTGCCAGTACCCAGCCGGGGAGATCGAACACTGAAGCTTTCTTT
CASTQPGRSNTEAFF
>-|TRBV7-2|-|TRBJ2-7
TGTGCCAGCAGCTTCGCTGACAAGATCTACGAGCAGTACTTC
CASSFADKIYEQYF
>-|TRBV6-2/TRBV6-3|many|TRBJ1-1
TGTGCCACCCAGGACCTGAACACTGAAGCTTTCTTT
CATQDLNTEAFF
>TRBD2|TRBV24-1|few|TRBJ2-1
TGTGCCACCAGTGAGGCGGGGAGGGGTGAGCAGTTCTTC
CATSEAGRGEQFF
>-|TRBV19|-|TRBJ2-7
TGTGCCAGTAGTATTGGAGTTTCACCCTACGAGCAGTACTTC
CASSIGVSPYEQYF
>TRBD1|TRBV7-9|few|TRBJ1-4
TGTGCCGGCAGCTTGGCAGGGGGCGATGAAAAACTGTTTTTT
CAGSLAGGDEKLFF
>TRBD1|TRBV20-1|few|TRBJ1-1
TGCAGTGCCCTTACACGGGGGACAGGGAGCAGTGAAGCTTTCTTT
CSALTRGTGSSEAFF
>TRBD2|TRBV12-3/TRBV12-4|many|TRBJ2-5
TGTGCCAGCAGTTTGCGTCCTAGCGGGAGGGCCTCGGGAGAGACCCAGTACTTC
CASSLRPSGRASGETQYF
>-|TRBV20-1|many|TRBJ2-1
TGCAGTGCTACCGTCCGTAGCGGAGCCTACAATGAGCAGTTCTTC
CSATVRSGAYNEQFF
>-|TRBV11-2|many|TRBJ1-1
TGTGCCAGCAGCTCTCTTTTAAGACCGACAGCTTTCTTT
CASSSLLRPTAFF
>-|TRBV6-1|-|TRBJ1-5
TGTGCCAGCAGTCGTACCTTCCAGGACAGCAATCAGCCCCAGCATTTT
CASSRTFQDSNQPQHF
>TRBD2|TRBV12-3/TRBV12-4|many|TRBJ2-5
TGTGCCAGCAGAAATGGAGGGAGGGAGTTGATAGAGACCCAGTACTTC
CASRNGGRELIETQYF
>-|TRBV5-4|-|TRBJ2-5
TGTGCCAGCAGCGTATGGGACACCCAAGAGACCCAGTACTTC
CASSVWDTQETQYF
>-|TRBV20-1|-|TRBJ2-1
TGCAGTGCTAGAGTCCCCCCGGATTACAATGAGCAGTTCTTC
CSARVPPDYNEQFF
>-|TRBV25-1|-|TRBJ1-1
TGTGCCAGCAGTGTCAGGGGTACTGAAGCTTTCTTT
CASSVRGTEAFF
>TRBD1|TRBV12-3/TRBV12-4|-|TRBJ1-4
TGTGCCAGCAGTTTCAGGAAGGGGGCAGGCGAAAAACTGTTTTTT
CASSFRKGAGEKLFF
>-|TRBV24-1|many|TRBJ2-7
TGTGCCACCAGTGCCAACCAGGGACTCAGCTACGAGCAGTACTTC
CATSANQGLSYEQYF
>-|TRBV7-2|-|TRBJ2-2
TGTGCCAGCAGCCACCTGGGGGGGGAGCTGTTTTTT
CASSHLGGELFF
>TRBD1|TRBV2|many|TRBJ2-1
TGTGCCAGCAGTGTTAAGACAGGGTGTATCACCTACAATGAGCAGTTCTTC
CASSVKTGCITYNEQFF